This TCR beta chain was obtained from a study of regulatory dendritic cells for organ transplantation. Overall study context: Day 6 dendritic cell cultures were stimulated with LPS. Study findings and constraints: The authors noted considerable between-person heterogeneity in alloreactive memory CD8+ cells. Regulatory dendritic cells appeared to expand memory CD8+ clones less than mature ones.

V shed 6 bases and J 6 bases; nucleotides not matched to a gene: 6. The germline gives CDR1 LGHNA, CDR2 YSLEER. This CDR3 is built from 15 residues. On this clone itself: Its antigen is still unknown.

Measured with immunoSEQ multiplex PCR; TCRdb has only the in-frame clones, and not every one. The sample consists of some 13,000 clones, 75% to 80% of them appearing once. Allogeneic regulatory or mature dendritic cells were co-cultured for 5 days with CFSE-labeled sorted T cells at 1:10. Memory T cells were CD45RO+, naive were CD45RA+, sorted by FACS. Sequenced sample: naive CD8+ T cells from blood cultured with regulatory dendritic cells. Subset defined: CD45RA+ naive T cells. This chain connects TRBV4-3 to TRBJ1-4; 11 bases are a match to TRBD1. This clonotype was obtained from a human donor in good health. DNA of the CDR3: TGCGCCAGCAGTGGAGGACAGGGGGCGTATGAAAAACTGTTTTTT. The encoded protein is CASSGGQGAYEKLFF.